A selection of T cell receptor beta chains follows, all from one sample in a study of long-term antiretroviral therapy in people with HIV. Sequencing used immunoSEQ multiplex PCR; TCRdb keeps in-frame clones, though not all of them. The sample shows 25,000 to 35,000 clones, approximately 90% of them seen only once. The sample consisted of unsorted PBMCs, taken 3.1 years after starting antiretroviral therapy. Every receptor here comes from a man younger than 35 with HIV. Each CDR3 is given with its conserved first and last residue. Fields, in order: V gene, J gene, clone size, D gene, CDR3 DNA, CDR3 protein. The D gene is left open where the match is weak. Where a row states a size, it is once, few, many or the class of an expanded clone; other rows omit it.

TRBV5-6	TRBJ2-5	.	.	TGTGCCAGCAGCAGGGGCTTCCAAGAGACCCAGTACTTC	CASSRGFQETQYF
TRBV7-9	TRBJ1-5	.	.	TGTGCCAGCAGCTTTGACGATAGTCAGCCCCAGCATTTT	CASSFDDSQPQHF
TRBV4-3	TRBJ1-4	.	.	TGCGCCAGCAGCCAAGAGCGAGCTGCAACTAATGAAAAACTGTTTTTT	CASSQERAATNEKLFF
TRBV7-9	TRBJ2-7	few	.	TGTGCCAGCAGCTACCTCCTCGACGAGCAGTACTTC	CASSYLLDEQYF
TRBV7-9	TRBJ1-2	.	.	TGTGCCACCTCCCTTCCGGCGGAGTTCACCTTC	CATSLPAEFTF
TRBV6-5	TRBJ2-6	.	.	TGTGCCAGCACGACGGGTTATGGGGCCAACGTCCTGACTTTC	CASTTGYGANVLTF
TRBV19	TRBJ2-1	.	TRBD2	TGTGCCAGTAGTTTCGTCGGGCTAGCGGGAGAAACCAATGAGCAGTTCTTC	CASSFVGLAGETNEQFF
TRBV30	TRBJ2-7	.	TRBD2	TGTGCCTGGAGCCTGGGGGGGGTCTCGGAGCAGTACTTC	CAWSLGGVSEQYF
TRBV21-1	TRBJ2-7	.	.	TGTGCCAGCAGCAATAGAGCGAGCTCCTACGAGCAGTACTTC	CASSNRASSYEQYF
TRBV30	TRBJ2-2	.	.	TGTGCCTGGAGTGTAGTGGAGATCACCGGGGAGCTGTTTTTT	CAWSVVEITGELFF
TRBV14	TRBJ1-1	.	.	TGTGCCAGCAGCCAAGAAATGTTCACTGAAGCTTTCTTT	CASSQEMFTEAFF
TRBV19	TRBJ1-4	few	TRBD1	TGTGCCAGTCAGGCCAGGGGGCGAAATGAAAAACTGTTTTTT	CASQARGRNEKLFF
TRBV29-1	TRBJ2-2	.	.	TGCAGCGTAGACCGGGGTGGTAGTGGCGGGGAGCTGTTTTTT	CSVDRGGSGGELFF
TRBV27	TRBJ1-2	.	.	TGTGCCAGCAGTTTATCGGACATCGGTGGCTACACCTTC	CASSLSDIGGYTF
TRBV6-6	TRBJ1-6	once	TRBD1	TGTGCCAGCAGTTACTTGGACAGGGGGTTCTCGGGTACCCTCCACTTT	CASSYLDRGFSGTLHF
TRBV7-2	TRBJ2-1	.	TRBD1	TGTGCCAGCAGCTTAGGGACAGGCCCAAATGAGCAGTTCTTC	CASSLGTGPNEQFF
TRBV9	TRBJ1-1	.	.	TGTGCCAGCAGCCCCCCCTGGGACGACTCTGAAGCTTTCTTT	CASSPPWDDSEAFF
TRBV11-3	TRBJ2-7	.	.	TGTGCCAGCAGCTTTTTGGCAGGGAGCGAGCAGTACTTC	CASSFLAGSEQYF
TRBV13	TRBJ2-2	.	.	TGTGCCAGCATCCCCAGTGGGGGGACCGGGGAGCTGTTTTTT	CASIPSGGTGELFF
TRBV9	TRBJ1-3	.	.	TGTGCCAGCAGCGTATCGGGTTTGTTAAACACCATATATTTT	CASSVSGLLNTIYF
TRBV7-9	TRBJ2-7	.	.	TGTGCCAGCAGCTTAGTGAGGGGTCACGAGCAGTACTTC	CASSLVRGHEQYF
TRBV15	TRBJ1-2	.	TRBD1	TGTGCCACCAGCCCGGACAGGGGGGCCATGAGCTATGGCTACACCTTC	CATSPDRGAMSYGYTF
TRBV10-3	TRBJ1-6	.	.	TGTGCCATCATGGCGGGTCCCGGCAGTTCACCCCTCCACTTT	CAIMAGPGSSPLHF
TRBV5-1	TRBJ2-3	.	.	TGCGCCAGCAGCTTGGAAGGGACCACAGATACGCAGTATTTT	CASSLEGTTDTQYF
TRBV9	TRBJ2-2	.	.	TGTGCCAGCAGCCCGGGACAGAACACCGGGGAGCTGTTTTTT	CASSPGQNTGELFF
TRBV5-4	TRBJ2-3	.	.	TGTGCCAGCAGCTTGGTAGGGCCTGGAGATACGCAGTATTTT	CASSLVGPGDTQYF
TRBV2	TRBJ2-1	once	.	TGTGCCAGCAGTGGCGGCGGGCGGAGCTCCTACAATGAGCAGTTCTTC	CASSGGGRSSYNEQFF
TRBV7-9	TRBJ1-5	.	TRBD1	TGTGCCAGCAGCTTAACAACGGCGGGACAGGCCTATCAGCCCCAGCATTTT	CASSLTTAGQAYQPQHF
TRBV6-6	TRBJ1-1	.	.	TGTGCCAGCAGTTACTCGCTCAACACTGAAGCTTTCTTT	CASSYSLNTEAFF
TRBV11-2	TRBJ1-2	.	.	TGTGCCAGCCGCCAATACTATGGCTACACCTTC	CASRQYYGYTF
TRBV13	TRBJ2-7	.	.	TGTGCCAGCAGCTTCCGGGACATGACCTACGAGCAGTACTTC	CASSFRDMTYEQYF
TRBV29-1	TRBJ1-1	.	.	TGCAGCGTTGAAGATTTGGGCCCTGAAGCTTTCTTT	CSVEDLGPEAFF
TRBV2	TRBJ2-5	once	TRBD1	TGTGCCAGCACCGGAGGGACAGGGCTGGGAGAGACCCAGTACTTC	CASTGGTGLGETQYF
TRBV7-3	TRBJ1-2	once	.	TGTGCCAGCAGCCGGGGGATGGGCTATGGCTACACCTTC	CASSRGMGYGYTF
TRBV19	TRBJ1-5	.	.	TGTGCCAGCACTAGGACAGCTGGCAATCAGCCCCAGCATTTT	CASTRTAGNQPQHF
TRBV15	TRBJ1-5	.	TRBD1	TGTGCCACCAGCAGGACAGGGGGTTTCAATCAGCCCCAGCATTTT	CATSRTGGFNQPQHF
TRBV7-3	TRBJ1-2	few	TRBD1	TGTGCCAGCAGCCGATTGGGACAGGAGAACTATGGCTACACCTTC	CASSRLGQENYGYTF
TRBV6-1	TRBJ2-3	.	.	TGTGCCAGCACTACACCCGGCCGGGGCACAGATACGCAGTATTTT	CASTTPGRGTDTQYF
TRBV5-1	TRBJ2-3	.	TRBD2	TGCGCCAGTTCCCAAACGGGAGGGCCAACAGATACGCAGTATTTT	CASSQTGGPTDTQYF